The 5 T cell receptor beta chains below were found in one sample sequenced in a study of T cell repertoires in cytomegalovirus infection. TCRdb analysed the reads with MiXCR anew, one entry per CDR3 protein. In the table there are around 94,000 distinct CDR3 sequences, 16% of which are singletons. Sequencing was done on a sample of PBMCs. The receptor set was obtained from a human donor in good health (CMV status not recorded). Some clones in this sample may be carry-over from other donors' samples.

This chain joins TRBV20-1 and TRBJ2-7, with 7 nucleotides matching TRBD1. CDR3 length equals 11 residues. CDR1 is DFQATT and CDR2 is SNEGSKA in the germline V gene (reference sequence). V gave up 3 bases and J gave up 9 bases; unmatched junction bases: 5. CDR3 DNA: TGCAGTGCTAGGGGACAGAAGGCGCAGTACTTC. It specifies CSARGQKAQYF.

This clonotype appeared a few times. The chain uses TRBV2 and TRBJ2-3; 7 bases fit TRBD2. With 4 bases clipped from V and 4 bases from J, the junction kept 8 bases outside the gene matches. Germline V gene data show CDR1 as SNHLY and CDR2 as FYNNEI. This CDR3 has 15 residues. The CDR3 loop reads CASSGGLVPADTQYF. In nucleotides, the CDR3 is TGTGCCAGCAGTGGCGGACTAGTTCCCGCAGATACGCAGTATTTT.

In this sample, this clonotype turned up a few times. CDR3 sequence reads: CSARPLPTQGANYGYTF. In DNA form, the CDR3 reads TGCAGTGCTAGACCCCTCCCCACCCAGGGGGCTAACTATGGCTACACCTTC. V is TRBV20-1 and J is TRBJ1-2, with 7 positions matching TRBD1. The CDR3 length is 17 residues. V was pared by 2 bases and J by 0 bases, with 12 bases of the junction left unmatched. Germline V gene data show CDR1 as DFQATT and CDR2 as SNEGSKA (reference sequence).

This clonotype came up many times. The chain uses TRBV7-9 and TRBJ1-5, with 7 nucleotides matching TRBD1. CDR1 is SEHNR, CDR2 FQNEAQ, per germline (reference sequence). Germline trimming cut 0 bases from V and 7 bases from J; bases unmatched to any gene: 6. CDR3 length: 15 residues. The CDR3, as DNA: TGTGCCAGCAGCTTAGCCGGGACAGCCCGACAGCCCCAGCATTTT. Residues: CASSLAGTARQPQHF.

This clonotype showed up many times. The V and J genes are TRBV6-1 and TRBJ1-6; D is possibly TRBD1 (6 bases). This CDR3 has 13 amino acids. V was cut by 7 bases and J by 7 bases, with 11 bases left in between. From germline, CDR1 is MNHNS and CDR2 SASEGT. This CDR3 reads CASNTGWNSPLHF. In DNA form, the CDR3 reads TGTGCCAGCAACACAGGGTGGAATTCACCCCTCCACTTT.